The following is a T cell receptor beta chain sequence with its context. Trimming pared 5 bases from V and 4 bases from J, leaving 14 bases between. CDR1 is SGHAT and CDR2 is FQNNGV in the germline V gene. The CDR3 covers 14 residues. The data belong to a study of blood T cell repertoires in COVID-19. Study at large: Samples taken during acute and convalescent COVID-19 were collected in the United States, Italy and Spain. Nucleic acid was either cDNA or gDNA, and it came from T cells, B-cell-depleted T cells, or PBMCs.

Original handling: Amplification from reference gene primers served as the basis for estimated nucleated cell counts. Some clones are missing from TCRdb's copy, which holds only in-frame ones; the method was immunoSEQ multiplex PCR. V and J calls and clone size follow that table, whereas D and trimming were derived from the DNA. This table holds roughly 170,000 clones, about 85% found once. The clonotype originates from a man aged 60 to 69 who had recovered from COVID-19. Specimen: peripheral blood. The V call is TRBV11-2, the J call TRBJ1-1, with D hard to call. CDR3 in amino acids: CASSPLSLATEAFF. CDR3 bases: TGTGCCAGCAGCCCGCTATCCCTCGCCACTGAAGCTTTCTTT.